This T cell receptor (beta chain) was recorded in a study of OX40 agonist ivuxolimab in advanced cancers. V shed 2 bases and J shed 0 bases, with 15 bases lying between them. There are 17 residues in the CDR3. Per germline, CDR1 SGHDT and CDR2 YYEEEE. Here immunoSEQ multiplex PCR was the method, and the copy in TCRdb shows in-frame clones only, minus some. The table has approximately 10,000 clones, 86% seen once. The sequencing used CD4+ or CD8+ T cells sorted from blood, collected in a trial of the OX40 agonist ivuxolimab. The V call is TRBV5-6, the J call TRBJ1-3; D not resolved. This receptor was taken from an adult with an advanced solid tumor such as melanoma, head and neck, liver or kidney cancer. CDR3 DNA sequence: TGTGCCAGCAGCTTCCAAGGCAGGCTTACCTCTGGAAACACCATATATTTT. Protein: CASSFQGRLTSGNTIYF.